This record concerns one T cell receptor beta chain sequence. What it binds is not known. This sample was included in a study of vaccination effects on CD4 cells after COVID-19. Germline V gene data show CDR1 as SGDLS and CDR2 as YYNGEE. The CDR3 covers 14 residues. J gave up 8 bases and V 5 bases, and 12 bases lay outside the gene matches. The study, taken as a whole, reports: No early post-infection timepoints were available in the study, which also included few convalescent patients.

Clones were read by immunoSEQ multiplex PCR, and TCRdb kept only the in-frame ones, dropping some. The sample shows roughly 30,000 clones, 55% to 85% of them seen only once. Peptide-pool stimulation followed by sequencing identified expanded antigen-specific CD4+ clonotypes in the ViraFEST assay. CD4+ T cell isolation took place after approximately 11 days of culture. The vaccine recipients had no prior SARS-CoV-2 infection, with negative nucleocapsid antibodies. Wells containing roughly 1.8 million PBMC each were cultured with 10 IU/ml IL-2 and 8 to 10 ug/ml peptides. The sequence was obtained from a human donor who received a COVID-19 vaccine. The chain employs TRBV9 and TRBJ1-1; 7 bases map to TRBD1. The sample was CD4+ T cells from PBMCs cultured with HCoV-OC43 spike peptides, taken before COVID-19 vaccination. Subset described: HCoV-OC43 spike overlapping peptide pool stimulation. The CDR3 coding sequence is TGTGCCAGCAGTCACCGAGGAGGGGGCGGGGAAGCTTTCTTT. Translating it yields CASSHRGGGGEAFF.